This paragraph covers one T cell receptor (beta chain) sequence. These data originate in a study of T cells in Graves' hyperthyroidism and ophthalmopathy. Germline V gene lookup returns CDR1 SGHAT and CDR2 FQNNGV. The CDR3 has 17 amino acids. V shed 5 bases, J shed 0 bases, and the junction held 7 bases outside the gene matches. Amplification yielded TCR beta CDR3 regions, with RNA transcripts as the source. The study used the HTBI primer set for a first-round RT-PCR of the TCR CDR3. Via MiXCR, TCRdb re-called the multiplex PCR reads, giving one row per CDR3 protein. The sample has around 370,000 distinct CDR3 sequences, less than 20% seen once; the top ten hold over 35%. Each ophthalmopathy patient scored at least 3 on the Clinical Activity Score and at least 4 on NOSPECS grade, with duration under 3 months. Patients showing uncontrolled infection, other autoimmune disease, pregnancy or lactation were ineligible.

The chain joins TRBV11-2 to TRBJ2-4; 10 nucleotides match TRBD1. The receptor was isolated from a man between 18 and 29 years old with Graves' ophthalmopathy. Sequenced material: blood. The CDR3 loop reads CASSPPTGGLAKNIQYF. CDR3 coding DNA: TGTGCCAGCAGCCCCCCGACAGGGGGCCTAGCCAAAAACATTCAGTACTTC. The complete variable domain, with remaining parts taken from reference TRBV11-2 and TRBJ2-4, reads EAGVAQSPRYKIIEKRQSVAFWCNPISGHATLYWYQQILGQGPKLLIQFQNNGVVDDSQLPKDRFSAERLKGVDSTLKIQPAKLEDSAVYLCASSPPTGGLAKNIQYFGAGTRLSVL.